These T cell receptor beta chains were read from a single sample in a study of PD-1 blockade in classical Hodgkin lymphoma. Clones were sequenced by immunoSEQ multiplex PCR, and TCRdb holds only the in-frame ones, with some missing. The data hold 60,000 to 75,000 clones, with more than 90% observed a single time. Sequencing was performed on peripheral blood mononuclear cells (PBMCs), taken at baseline. The receptors derive from a human donor with classical Hodgkin lymphoma. The CDR3 runs from the conserved cysteine through the conserved F or W. D genes are given only for firm matches. A row's size may be missing; if present it is once, few, many or a size class.

D: -; V: TRBV10-2; size: -; J: TRBJ1-6; DNA: TGCGCCAGCAGTGGCCGTTCGAGCTCCTATAATTCACCCCTCCACTTT; CDR3: CASSGRSSSYNSPLHF
D: TRBD1; V: TRBV28; size: -; J: TRBJ1-1; DNA: TGTGCCATCCGACAGACAGGGAAGAACACTGAAGCTTTCTTT; CDR3: CAIRQTGKNTEAFF
D: -; V: TRBV7-6; size: -; J: TRBJ2-1; DNA: TGTGCCAGCAGCCCGACCAACCCTCCGGGTGAGCAGTTCTTC; CDR3: CASSPTNPPGEQFF
D: TRBD2; V: TRBV6-1; size: -; J: TRBJ2-3; DNA: TGTGCCAGCAGTGAAGCGCGGGGGAGGCCCACAGATACGCAGTATTTT; CDR3: CASSEARGRPTDTQYF
D: TRBD1; V: TRBV28; size: -; J: TRBJ2-7; DNA: TGTGCCAGCAGATTAGGAATCTGGACAGGTCTCTACGAGCAGTACTTC; CDR3: CASRLGIWTGLYEQYF
D: TRBD1; V: TRBV4-1; size: -; J: TRBJ2-7; DNA: TGCGCCAGCAGCTTGGGACAGGGGGCATACGAGCAGTACTTC; CDR3: CASSLGQGAYEQYF
D: TRBD1; V: TRBV19; size: once; J: TRBJ1-4; DNA: TGTGCCAGTAGTATAACAGGGGGGCTCGGTGAAAAACTGTTTTTT; CDR3: CASSITGGLGEKLFF
D: TRBD2; V: TRBV30; size: -; J: TRBJ2-7; DNA: TGTGCCTGGCGACTAGCGGGAGGGGGGGAGCAGTACTTC; CDR3: CAWRLAGGGEQYF
D: -; V: TRBV7-9; size: -; J: TRBJ2-1; DNA: TGTGCCAGCAGCCACACTCGGGGGGCCGGAAGCAATGAGCAGTTCTTC; CDR3: CASSHTRGAGSNEQFF
D: -; V: TRBV6-1; size: -; J: TRBJ2-4; DNA: TGTGCCAGCCGAACAGAGCTAGCCAAAAACATTCAGTACTTC; CDR3: CASRTELAKNIQYF
D: -; V: TRBV7-8; size: -; J: TRBJ1-2; DNA: TGTGCCAGCAGCTTCCCCAACCCTAACTATGGCTACACCTTC; CDR3: CASSFPNPNYGYTF
D: -; V: TRBV7-2; size: -; J: TRBJ2-2; DNA: TGTGCCAGCAGCTTGTGGACCGGGGAGCTGTTTTTT; CDR3: CASSLWTGELFF
D: -; V: TRBV19; size: -; J: TRBJ2-2; DNA: TGTGCCAGTATGGTAGGGCTTAACACCGGGGAGCTGTTTTTT; CDR3: CASMVGLNTGELFF
D: TRBD1; V: TRBV19; size: -; J: TRBJ1-2; DNA: TGTGCCAGTGTCGACCACGGGACAGGGGCCAGCTTCGGCTATGGCTACACCTTC; CDR3: CASVDHGTGASFGYGYTF
D: -; V: TRBV5-1; size: -; J: TRBJ2-2; DNA: TGCGCCAGCAGCTTCGGCGGGAACACCGGGGAGCTGTTTTTT; CDR3: CASSFGGNTGELFF
D: -; V: TRBV11-3; size: -; J: TRBJ2-7; DNA: TGTGCCAGCAGCTTGAACAGGGACTACGAGCAGTACTTC; CDR3: CASSLNRDYEQYF